This entry describes one TCR beta chain. Its specificity is unknown. This entry is derived from a study of graft-versus-host responses after intestinal transplantation. Study as a whole: All recipients were transplanted with multivisceral, liver-intestinal, or isolated intestinal grafts. Recipients across the board were started on anti-thymocyte globulin induction, then kept on tacrolimus and steroids for two to three years.

Data came from immunoSEQ multiplex PCR; TCRdb stores just in-frame clones and leaves some out. The sample shows tens of thousands of clones, 94% of them seen only once. The CDR3 has 16 residues. The germline gives CDR1 SNHLY, CDR2 FYNNEI. With 5 bases removed from V and 4 bases from J, the gap between germline ends came to 18 bases. General observations from the study: Recipient bone marrow held GvH clones, some seen earlier in ileum or blood.

The gene calls are TRBV2 and TRBJ1-3, with no clear D. The sequencing here drew on PBMCs, taken 156 days after intestinal transplant. This receptor was obtained from a human patient who received an intestinal transplant, so some T cells may come from the graft donor. CDR3 nucleotides: TGTGCCAGCAGTCGTGATGGCGGTAATCTCGGAAACACCATATATTTT. Protein: CASSRDGGNLGNTIYF.